This T cell receptor (beta chain) was found in a study of T cells in Graves' hyperthyroidism and ophthalmopathy. TCR beta CDR3 sequences were amplified from RNA transcripts. TCR CDR3 underwent first-round RT-PCR with the HTBI primer set. TCRdb re-called the multiplex PCR reads through MiXCR, storing one row per CDR3 protein. The table lists about 690,000 distinct CDR3 sequences, around 16% of them singletons. General study points: Ophthalmopathy was predicted by the model a median of about 6.5 months ahead of onset.

The hyperthyroidism was newly diagnosed and had lasted under 2 months; the patients were aged 18 to 65. This CDR3 has 13 residues. Germline V CDR1 and CDR2: SQVTM, ANQGSEA. The V end was cut by 3 bases, the J end by 2 bases, with 9 bases between. This clonotype showed up just a few times. What it binds is not known. This receptor was identified in a man aged 50 to 59 with Graves' hyperthyroidism. The chain joins TRBV29-1 to TRBJ2-3; D ambiguous. Sequenced material: blood. The CDR3 DNA sequence: TGCAGCGTTGATGTCACCTACACAGATACGCAGTATTTT. The encoded protein is CSVDVTYTDTQYF.